This TCR beta chain was found in a study of cytomegalovirus exposure and HLA in healthy donors. Whole-study findings and limits: The study recorded 164 TCR beta chains that were cytomegalovirus-associated. Specificity for CMV antigens was confirmed in vitro for a few of the CMV-associated chains. A classifier reportedly called cytomegalovirus status with high sensitivity and specificity.

The assay was immunoSEQ multiplex PCR, and TCRdb's table has in-frame clones only and misses some. The table records under 75,000 clones, approximately 92% of them present only once. In the case of this clone: Its antigen remains unidentified.

Material for sequencing was PBMCs. This TCR came from a young man in good health and CMV-seropositive.

As DNA, the CDR3 is TGTGCCAGCAGCCCCCGGGTCGGACAGGGAACTCACGAGCAGTACTTC. Amino acids: CASSPRVGQGTHEQYF. The chain uses TRBV4-2 and TRBJ2-7; 8 nucleotides agree with TRBD1. The length of the CDR3 is 16 residues. Looked up from germline, CDR1 is LGHNA and CDR2 is YNFKEQ. J was trimmed by 5 bases and V by 4 bases; bases with no gene match: 13.